This T cell receptor beta chain was sequenced during a study of post-analysis software for immune sequencing data. cDNA libraries for TCR beta contained unique molecular identifiers. Each CDR3 protein gets one entry after TCRdb re-called the PCR reads with MiXCR. The sample yields fewer than 850,000 distinct CDR3 sequences, roughly 29% seen once. The receptor's source is a girl aged 10-17 years with multiple sclerosis. Sequencing was done on a sample of blood.

The DNA of the CDR3 is TGCGCCAGCAGCCCGCAAGGGACAGGGAGATTGAACTATGGCTACACCTTC. Protein product: CASSPQGTGRLNYGYTF. This sequence joins TRBV5-1 and TRBJ1-2, with 9 bases aligning to TRBD1. This CDR3 is 17 amino acids long. The trim removed 4 bases at V and 2 bases at J, leaving 12 bases unmatched. The germline CDR1 and CDR2 sequences are SGHRS and YFSETQ.